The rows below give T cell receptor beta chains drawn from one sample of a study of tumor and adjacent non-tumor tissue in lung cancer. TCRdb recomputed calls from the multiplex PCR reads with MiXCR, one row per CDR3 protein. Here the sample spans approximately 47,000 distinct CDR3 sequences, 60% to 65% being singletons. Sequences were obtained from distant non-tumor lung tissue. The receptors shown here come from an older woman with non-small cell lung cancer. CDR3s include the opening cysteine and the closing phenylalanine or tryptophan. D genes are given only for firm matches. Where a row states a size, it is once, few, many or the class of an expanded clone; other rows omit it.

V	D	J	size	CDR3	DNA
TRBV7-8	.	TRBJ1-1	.	CASSFEQLNTEAFF	TGTGCCAGCAGCTTTGAACAGCTGAACACAGAAGCTTTCTTT
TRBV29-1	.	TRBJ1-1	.	CGARMATETEAFF	TGTGGCGCCCGTATGGCCACGGAGACTGAAGCTTTCTTT
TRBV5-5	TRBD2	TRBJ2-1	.	CASRLGLAGGNEQFF	TGTGCCAGCAGGCTTGGACTAGCGGGGGGCAATGAGCAGTTCTTC
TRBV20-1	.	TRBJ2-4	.	CSTEVGLARNIQYF	TGCAGTACTGAGGTCGGGCTAGCCAGAAACATTCAGTACTTC
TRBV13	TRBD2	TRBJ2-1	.	CANSRQLGGGFDEQFF	TGTGCGAACAGCCGTCAACTTGGCGGGGGTTTTGATGAGCAGTTCTTC
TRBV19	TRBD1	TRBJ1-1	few	CASRTTGESARKEAFF	TGTGCCAGTAGGACCACAGGGGAGAGCGCCCGGAAGGAAGCTTTCTTT
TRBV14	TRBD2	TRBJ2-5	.	CASSQGLARTETQYF	TGTGCCAGCAGCCAAGGACTAGCGAGAACAGAGACCCAGTACTTC
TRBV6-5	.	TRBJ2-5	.	CAIIYSLGEGEVTQYF	TGTGCCATCATTTACTCGCTTGGGGAGGGGGAAGTGACCCAGTACTTC
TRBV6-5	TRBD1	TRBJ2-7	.	CANSTGTGGGNYEQCF	TGTGCCAACAGTACAGGGACAGGGGGCGGCAATTACGAGCAGTGCTTC
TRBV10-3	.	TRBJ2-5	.	CAISYVSGRSGLGSQETQYF	TGTGCCATCAGTTACGTGTCCGGGCGTTCGGGTCTGGGCAGCCAAGAGACCCAGTACTTC
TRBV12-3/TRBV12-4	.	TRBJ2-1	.	CASSFGAGARYNEQLF	.
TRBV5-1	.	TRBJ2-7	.	CVSSLSAGADSYEQYF	TGCGTCAGCAGCTTGTCAGCAGGGGCCGACTCCTACGAGCAGTACTTC
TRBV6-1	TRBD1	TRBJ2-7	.	CASSTWTGGLRRCF	TGTGCCAGCAGCACCTGGACAGGGGGCTTGCGCCGGTGCTTC
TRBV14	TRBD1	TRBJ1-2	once	CAIYTRGLSEGYTF	TGTGCCATCTACACCAGGGGGCTTAGTGAGGGCTATACCTTC
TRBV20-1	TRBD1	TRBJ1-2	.	CSARDLARGDGYTF	TGCAGTGCTAGAGATCTCGCCAGGGGGGATGGCTACACCTTC
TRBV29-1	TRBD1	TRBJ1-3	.	CSASGTDSGNAIYF	TGCAGTGCGTCCGGGACAGACTCTGGAAACGCCATATATTTT
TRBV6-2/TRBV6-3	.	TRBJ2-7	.	CASGQGSEQYF	TGTGCGAGCGGGCAGGGGTCCGAGCAGTACTTC
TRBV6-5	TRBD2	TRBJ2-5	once	CARREFGASGREIETQYF	TGTGCCAGGAGGGAGTTTGGCGCTAGCGGGAGAGAGATTGAGACCCAGTACTTC
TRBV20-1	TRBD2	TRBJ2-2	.	CIAATSGSISRELFF	TGCATTGCTGCAACTAGCGGGAGTATTTCCAGGGAGCTGTTTTTT
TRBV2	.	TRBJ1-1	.	CASSDTGSGNTEAFF	TGTGCCAGCAGTGACACAGGCTCCGGGAACACTGAAGCTTTCTTT
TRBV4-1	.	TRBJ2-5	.	CASSLRTMGIQYF	TGCGCCAGCAGCCTGCGGACTATGGGGATCCAGTACTTC
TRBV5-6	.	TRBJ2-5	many	CASSGGTGTQYF	TGTGCCAGCAGCGGGGGTACGGGGACCCAGTACTTC
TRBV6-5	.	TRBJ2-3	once	CTSSYSGGTHYSYTQYF	TGTACCAGCAGTTACTCTGGAGGGACTCACTACTCATATACGCAGTATTTT
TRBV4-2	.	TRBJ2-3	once	CASSQDGSIGSVDTQYF	TGTGCCAGCAGCCAAGATGGGTCTATCGGGAGTGTGGATACGCAGTATTTT
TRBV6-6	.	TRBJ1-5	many	CASSYGGEGNQPQHF	TGTGCCAGCAGTTACGGGGGGGAGGGCAATCAGCCCCAGCATTTT
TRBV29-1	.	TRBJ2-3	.	CGAEARRGGGDTQYF	TGCGGCGCCGAAGCGCGGAGGGGAGGAGGAGATACGCAGTATTTT
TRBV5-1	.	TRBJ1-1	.	CAISLMGPSTEAFF	TGCGCCATCAGCTTGATGGGGCCCAGCACTGAAGCTTTCTTT